This passage covers 29 T cell receptor beta chains from one sample sequenced in a study of T cell repertoires in cytomegalovirus infection. TCRdb redid the calling of the reads with MiXCR, one entry per CDR3 protein. The repertoire holds under 300,000 distinct CDR3 sequences, with roughly 21% as singletons. These TCRs are of unknown antigen specificity. The material sequenced was cultured PBMCs, taken from culture after CMV antigen stimulation. The receptors shown here come from a human donor in good health (CMV status not recorded). Some clones in this sample may be carry-over from other donors' samples.

This clonotype was counted many times. The chain has TRBV7-2 and TRBJ2-5, with a possible D match to TRBD1 (5 bases). Per germline, CDR1 SGHTA and CDR2 FQGNSA. CDR3 length: 13 residues. V was clipped by 3 bases and J by 4 bases, with 9 bases between them. The CDR3 here is CASSFGHGETQYF. For the CDR3, the DNA is TGTGCCAGCAGCTTTGGACACGGAGAGACCCAGTACTTC.

The gene calls are TRBV7-8 and TRBJ1-2; D gene unclear. Germline CDR1 SGHVS, CDR2 FQNEAQ. The CDR3 runs 16 residues. V shed 5 bases and J shed 1 base, with 17 bases lying between them. The CDR3 sequence: CASSARLRAFNYGYTF. CDR3 coding DNA: TGTGCCAGCAGCGCACGCTTAAGAGCTTTTAACTATGGCTACACCTTC.

V usage is TRBV30 and J usage is TRBJ1-5, with D possibly matching TRBD1 (6 bases). V lost 6 bases to trimming and J lost 5 bases, with 20 bases between them. The V gene's germline CDR1 is GTSNPN and CDR2 SVGIG (reference sequence). There are 15 residues in the CDR3. CDR3 sequence (DNA): TGTGCCTGCGGGGGGGCCCCCACCCTTGATCAGCCCCAGCATTTT. This encodes CACGGAPTLDQPQHF.

This clonotype showed up many times. The chain carries TRBV7-2 and TRBJ2-3; no reliable D call. This CDR3 region has 15 residues. Per germline, CDR1 SGHTA and CDR2 FQGNSA. V dropped 1 base and J dropped 2 bases, with 10 bases sitting between them. The CDR3 bases are TGTGCCAGCAGCTTAGGCAGTTATATCACAGATACGCAGTATTTT. Its translation is CASSLGSYITDTQYF.

This clonotype was observed a handful of times. The gene calls are TRBV7-2 and TRBJ1-5; 7 nucleotides align to TRBD1. The germline V gene has CDR1 SGHTA and CDR2 FQGNSA. CDR3 length: 15 residues. J gave up 7 bases and V 5 bases, and 11 bases lay outside the gene matches. CDR3 in DNA: TGTGCCAGCAGCCAAGACAGGGCAGGTGTGCAGCCCCAGCATTTT. The encoded protein is CASSQDRAGVQPQHF. The whole variable domain, remainder taken from reference TRBV7-2 and TRBJ1-5, is GAGVSQSPSNKVTEKGKDVELRCDPISGHTALYWYRQSLGQGLEFLIYFQGNSAPDKSGLPSDRFSAERTGGSVSTLTIQRTQQEDSAVYLCASSQDRAGVQPQHFGDGTRLSIL.

This clonotype was detected many times. The chain couples TRBV7-6 to TRBJ1-1, with TRBD1 matching over 7 bases. With V trimmed by 2 bases and J by 4 bases, 13 bases remained unmatched. CDR3 size: 17 residues. From germline, CDR1 is SGHVS and CDR2 FNYEAQ. Here the CDR3 DNA reads TGTGCCAGCAGCTTATTTGTAGCCCGACAGGGTTCCACTGAAGCTTTCTTT. Translated, it gives CASSLFVARQGSTEAFF.

This clonotype was detected many times. The rearrangement links TRBV7-8 to TRBJ2-1; D is tentatively TRBD1 or TRBD2 (5 bases each). The germline gives CDR1 SGHVS, CDR2 FQNEAQ. The CDR3 is 15 residues long. The V end was cut by 5 bases, the J end by 10 bases, with 21 bases between. The CDR3 sequence: CASSLPGRLVGEQFF. The CDR3 nucleotides read TGTGCCAGCAGCCTTCCGGGACGGCTGGTCGGGGAGCAGTTCTTC.

The CDR3 here is CASSMTSGSVYNEQFF. The CDR3 DNA reads as TGTGCCAGCAGCATGACTAGCGGGAGTGTCTACAATGAGCAGTTCTTC. The chain uses TRBV7-9 and TRBJ2-1, with 12 bases fitting TRBD2. CDR3 length: 16 amino acids. V lost 5 bases and J lost 3; bases outside the gene matches: 5. Germline V gene data show CDR1 as SEHNR and CDR2 as FQNEAQ (reference sequence).

V and J are TRBV5-4 and TRBJ2-2, with 8 bases fitting TRBD2. There are 15 residues in the CDR3. V lost 3 bases to trimming and J lost 6 bases; unmatched junction nucleotides: 7. Germline CDR1 SGHNT, CDR2 YYREEE (reference sequence). The CDR3 loop is CASSSPGLVAGELFF. DNA of the CDR3: TGTGCCAGCAGCTCGCCGGGACTAGTGGCCGGGGAGCTGTTTTTT.

The table lists this clonotype with a few counts. The chain has TRBV7-2 and TRBJ2-5; 8 bases line up with TRBD2. V shed 6 bases and J 2 bases; nucleotides not matched to a gene: 8. Germline values: CDR1 SGHTA, CDR2 FQGNSA. The CDR3 consists of 15 residues. DNA of the CDR3: TGTGCCAGCAGACGAGCGGGAGTACGTCAAGAGACCCAGTACTTC. This sequence encodes CASRRAGVRQETQYF.

CDR3 region: CASSQEPDSGSFKAFF. The CDR3 nucleotides read TGCGCCAGCAGCCAAGAACCGGACAGTGGTTCTTTTAAAGCTTTCTTT. This sequence joins TRBV4-3 and TRBJ1-1; maybe TRBD1 (6 bases). The germline V and J ends were trimmed by 0 bases and 9 bases, with 20 bases remaining between them. The CDR3 consists of 16 residues. Germline V lookup: CDR1 LGHNA, CDR2 YSLEER.

The chain links TRBV27 to TRBJ2-7, with TRBD2 matching over 8 bases. The germline gives CDR1 MNHEY, CDR2 SMNVEV (reference sequence). The CDR3 covers 15 residues. After removal of 6 bases from V and 6 bases from J, the junction contained 13 bases not matched to a gene. DNA of the CDR3: TGTGCCAGCAGATATAAGCGGGAGTCAAGTATCGAGCAGTACGTC. It encodes CASRYKRESSIEQYV.

This chain connects TRBV6-6 to TRBJ2-7; 7 bases agree with TRBD1. Germline assignment: CDR1 MNHNY and CDR2 SVGAGI (reference sequence). Trimming at V came to 5 bases and at J to 3 bases, leaving 7 bases not matched to a gene. CDR3 length: 14 residues. Written as DNA, the CDR3 is TGTGCCAGCAGTACCTCGACAGGGAACTACGAGCAGTACGTC. Protein: CASSTSTGNYEQYV.

This chain uses TRBV18 with TRBJ2-7; 7 bases are a match to TRBD2. Per germline, CDR1 KGHSH and CDR2 LQKENI. This CDR3 region has 15 residues. The trim removed 3 bases at V and 6 bases at J, leaving 11 bases unmatched. CDR3 loop: CASSPLAPGGSEQYF. The CDR3 bases are TGTGCCAGCTCACCGTTAGCTCCGGGCGGGAGCGAGCAGTACTTC. Full variable domain (outside the CDR3, taken from reference TRBV18 and TRBJ2-7): NAGVMQNPRHLVRRRGQEARLRCSPMKGHSHVYWYRQLPEEGLKFMVYLQKENIIDESGMPKERFSAEFPKEGPSILRIQQVVRGDSAAYFCASSPLAPGGSEQYFGPGTRLTVT.

The chain employs TRBV14 and TRBJ2-6; D is possibly TRBD1 (6 bases). This CDR3 has 18 residues. Germline values: CDR1 SGHDN, CDR2 FVKESK. V was pared by 10 bases and J by 0 bases, with 22 bases between. Here the CDR3 DNA reads TGTGCCATCAAATCAGGGGTTAGGTCTAGCTCTGGGGCCAACGTCCTGACTTTC. Its translation: CAIKSGVRSSSGANVLTF.

This clonotype has at least ten counts. This sequence joins TRBV7-2 and TRBJ1-1; D call uncertain. V dropped 4 bases and J dropped 5 bases, with 11 bases sitting between them. The germline gives CDR1 SGHTA, CDR2 FQGNSA. This CDR3 has 13 amino acids. CDR3 bases: TGTGCCAGCAGCTCACTGCGGGGTACTGAAGCTTTCTTT. Encoded protein: CASSSLRGTEAFF.

This clonotype came up many times. V gene TRBV7-2 combines with J gene TRBJ2-1, with D perhaps TRBD1 or TRBD2 (6 bases each). CDR3 length: 14 amino acids. The V and J ends lost 1 base and 7 bases respectively, with 11 bases between them. Germline lookup yields CDR1 SGHTA and CDR2 FQGNSA. The CDR3 loop reads CASSLGGARNEQFF. CDR3 nucleotide sequence: TGTGCCAGCAGCTTAGGGGGGGCGCGAAATGAGCAGTTCTTC.

This clonotype was seen a handful of times. The rearrangement links TRBV27 to TRBJ2-3; 13 nucleotides match TRBD2. This CDR3 comprises 14 residues. Germline V lookup: CDR1 MNHEY, CDR2 SMNVEV (reference sequence). V lost 10 bases, J lost 3 bases, and 4 bases stayed unmatched. The CDR3 bases are TGTGCCACCCGACTAGCGGGAGGAACAGATACGCAGTATTTT. Amino acids: CATRLAGGTDTQYF.

This clonotype has just a few counts. This chain joins TRBV28 and TRBJ2-7, with a tentative D call TRBD2 (6 bases). The CDR3 spans 13 residues. Germline assignment: CDR1 MDHEN and CDR2 SYDVKM. The V gene lost 5 bases and the J gene lost 6 bases, with 14 bases spanning the gap. This CDR3 reads CASSGGAPVEQYF. CDR3 DNA sequence: TGTGCCAGCAGTGGAGGGGCTCCTGTCGAGCAGTACTTC.

This chain uses TRBV6-2 or TRBV6-3 with TRBJ1-5, with TRBD1 identical over 11 bases. Per the germline V gene, CDR1 is MNHEY and CDR2 is SVGEGT. V was clipped by 6 bases and J by 9 bases; unmatched bases: 13. This CDR3 has 16 residues. In DNA, the CDR3 is TGTGCCAGCAGCCGACAACTGGACAGGGGGCGCGGGCCCCAGCATTTT. Translation gives CASSRQLDRGRGPQHF.

This clonotype was found a few times. V usage is TRBV28 and J usage is TRBJ1-1, with TRBD1 matching over 8 bases. CDR3 length equals 14 residues. V dropped 5 bases and J dropped 3; count of bases not matched to a gene: 5. Germline V gene data show CDR1 as MDHEN and CDR2 as SYDVKM. This CDR3 reads CASSPADRDTEAFF. CDR3 sequence (DNA): TGTGCCAGCAGTCCCGCGGACAGGGACACTGAAGCTTTCTTT.

For this clonotype: Possible read error: a much larger clone is one base away. This chain connects TRBV6-2 or TRBV6-3 to TRBJ2-5; possible D gene TRBD1, 5 bases. The CDR3 loop spans 18 amino acids. Germline CDR1 MNHEY, CDR2 SVGEGT. V dropped 5 bases and J dropped 4 bases, with 26 bases sitting between them. The CDR3 DNA is TGTGCCAGCAGTAGAAAAATAACCTCGACAGCGTACCTAGAGACCCAGTACTTC. Translation gives CASSRKITSTAYLETQYF.

J is TRBJ2-3 and V is TRBV24-1; D is unclear. Germline V gives CDR1 KGHDR, CDR2 SFDVKD. This CDR3 comprises 13 residues. V lost 5 bases and J lost 3, with 8 bases in between. CDR3 sequence reads: CATSGYTTDTQYF. The CDR3 DNA reads TGTGCCACCAGTGGATACACAACAGATACGCAGTATTTT.

The genes are TRBV2 and TRBJ2-2, with D hard to call. Deletions cut 6 bases from V and 0 bases from J, with 8 bases between. This CDR3 is built from 14 residues. Germline V CDR1 and CDR2: SNHLY, FYNNEI. DNA for the CDR3: TGTGCCAGCAGCGACAATGCGAACACCGGGGAGCTGTTTTTT. This gives the protein CASSDNANTGELFF. The variable domain in full, completed from reference TRBV2 and TRBJ2-2, reads EPEVTQTPSHQVTQMGQEVILRCVPISNHLYFYWYRQILGQKVEFLVSFYNNEISEKSEIFDDQFSVERPDGSNFTLKIRSTKLEDSAMYFCASSDNANTGELFFGEGSRLTVL.

Regarding this clonotype: A much larger clone lies a single base off, so this may be a read error. This rearrangement joins TRBV7-2 to TRBJ1-4; D perhaps matches TRBD1 (5 bases). This CDR3 region has 13 residues. CDR1 is SGHTA and CDR2 is FQGNSA in the germline V gene. The CDR3 region has the DNA TGTGCCGGCAGAATACAGGAGGGAGAAAAACTGTTTTTT. Translated: CAGRIQEGEKLFF.

With respect to this clonotype: It may be a read error: a sequence one base away is much more abundant. The rearrangement uses TRBV19 and TRBJ1-2; 9 bases map to TRBD1. The V segment lost 6 bases and the J segment 10 bases; nucleotides outside the gene matches: 24. This CDR3 comprises 18 residues. Germline CDR1 and CDR2: LNHDA and SQIVND (reference sequence). This CDR3 reads CASSLPGQGIRRLDDYTF. The CDR3 DNA reads TGTGCCAGTAGCCTACCGGGACAGGGCATAAGAAGGCTGGATGACTACACCTTC.

In its sample, this clonotype was seen many times. The chain recombines TRBV7-2 with TRBJ1-5; TRBD1 matches 11 bases. J lost 6 bases, V lost 1 base, and 2 bases had no gene match. The CDR3 is made up of 15 amino acids. CDR1 and CDR2 (germline): SGHTA, FQGNSA. CDR3 loop: CASSLDGTGGQPQHF. The CDR3 nucleotides read TGTGCCAGCAGCTTAGACGGGACAGGGGGTCAGCCCCAGCATTTT.

This clonotype was counted only a few times. The chain recombines TRBV19 with TRBJ2-1; 11 bases map to TRBD2. Germline V CDR1 and CDR2: LNHDA, SQIVND (reference sequence). Germline trimming cut 7 bases from V and 4 bases from J; bases unmatched to any gene: 6. The CDR3 is 15 residues long. CDR3 region: CASTRLAGKYNEQFF. As DNA, the CDR3 is TGTGCCAGTACCCGACTAGCGGGGAAATACAATGAGCAGTTCTTC. Based on the CDR3 plus reference TRBV19 and TRBJ2-1, the full variable domain is DGGITQSPKYLFRKEGQNVTLSCEQNLNHDAMYWYRQDPGQGLRLIYYSQIVNDFQKGDIAEGYSVSREKKESFPLTVTSAQKNPTAFYLCASTRLAGKYNEQFFGPGTRLTVL.

This chain uses TRBV6-5 with TRBJ2-7; TRBD2 matches 10 bases. Germline V gene lookup returns CDR1 MNHEY and CDR2 SVGAGI. V lost 2 bases and J lost 5; bases outside the gene matches: 3. CDR3 length equals 14 residues. The CDR3 DNA reads as TGTGCCAGCAGTTACGGGCTAGCGGGAGACGAGCAGTACTTC. It yields the protein CASSYGLAGDEQYF.